One sample yielded the 19 T cell receptor beta chains listed below, sequenced in a study of T-cell memory formation after mild COVID-19 (dated by TCRdb to the early 2020s). Libraries were constructed by 5' RACE. Instrument used: Illumina NovaSeq 6000. In TCRdb, the public reads were trimmed at Q25 with fastp and aligned with MiXCR, with productive beta chains retained. Each entry merges the rows of one CDR3 protein and shows their most common DNA and genes. In this sample the table shows about half a million distinct CDR3 sequences, around a sixth of which occur a single time. Roughly 12% of the sample rests with the top ten. The sequencing input was PBMCs or a T cell subset sorted from them (not recorded which). The origin of the receptors is an adult woman who had mild COVID-19 (a few samples of this study predate the infection). The sample titles of this study are shuffled in the database, so cell type and time point are left out; the donor was told from shared clones.

V gene TRBV7-3 combines with J gene TRBJ2-1, with 8 nucleotides matching TRBD2. The V and J ends lost 1 base and 7 bases, in that order; junction bases with no gene match: 6. The CDR3 has 15 amino acids. Germline assignment: CDR1 SGHTA and CDR2 FQGTGA. DNA for the CDR3: TGTGCCAGCAGCTTAATAGCGGGGCTGGGAAATGAGCAGTTCTTC. Its translation: CASSLIAGLGNEQFF.

This clonotype was picked up a small number of times. The rearrangement links TRBV20-1 to TRBJ2-7; D may correspond to TRBD1 or TRBD2 (7 bases each). CDR1 is DFQATT and CDR2 is SNEGSKA in the germline V gene (reference sequence). Deletions cut 3 bases from V and 10 bases from J, with 16 bases between. The CDR3 contains 12 residues. The CDR3 here is CSARGRGQLQYF. The CDR3 DNA is TGCAGTGCTAGGGGGAGGGGACAGCTCCAGTACTTC.

This clonotype was seen a few times. In DNA form, the CDR3 reads TGTGCCAGTGGTCAGGGGGGAAGGGAAAAACTGTTTTTT. It codes for CASGQGGREKLFF. This chain links TRBV6-6 with TRBJ1-4, with 7 nucleotides matching TRBD1. CDR1 and CDR2 (germline): MNHNY, SVGAGI (reference sequence). This CDR3 has 13 residues. J gave up 8 bases and V 9 bases, and 9 bases lay outside the gene matches.

The chain joins TRBV7-3 to TRBJ2-7; the D gene is possibly TRBD2 (6 bases). Trimming cost V 5 bases and J 2 bases, with 19 bases left between them. Germline loops: CDR1 SGHTA, CDR2 FQGTGA. The CDR3 has 16 residues. The CDR3 DNA sequence: TGTGCCAGCAGCGGCCCCCCCGCGGGGACTCCCTACGAGCAGTACTTC. Translated, it gives CASSGPPAGTPYEQYF.

This clonotype was seen just once. This chain uses TRBV30 with TRBJ2-7; D may be TRBD2 (6 bases). The V gene's germline CDR1 is GTSNPN and CDR2 SVGIG (reference sequence). The germline V and J ends were trimmed by 4 bases and 3 bases, with 19 bases remaining between them. The CDR3 runs to 15 residues. CDR3 protein: CAWNPEGARDYEQYF. CDR3 bases: TGTGCCTGGAACCCGGAGGGAGCTAGGGACTACGAGCAGTACTTC. Full variable domain (outside the CDR3, taken from reference TRBV30 and TRBJ2-7): SQTIHQWPATLVQPVGSPLSLECTVEGTSNPNLYWYRQAAGRGLQLLFYSVGIGQISSEVPQNLSASRPQDRQFILSSKKLLLSDSGFYLCAWNPEGARDYEQYFGPGTRLTVT.

This clonotype was seen repeatedly, ten times or more. The CDR3 coding sequence is TGTGCCAGCAGCGTAGGGGCAGGGGGCACAGATACGCAGTATTTT. This gives the protein CASSVGAGGTDTQYF. V is TRBV9 and J is TRBJ2-3; TRBD1 might be the D (6 bases). This CDR3 is 15 amino acids long. Germline V lookup: CDR1 SGDLS, CDR2 YYNGEE. Trimming removed 0 bases at V and 1 base at J, with 9 bases between. The full variable domain, completed using reference TRBV9 and TRBJ2-3, is DSGVTQTPKHLITATGQRVTLRCSPRSGDLSVYWYQQSLDQGLQFLIQYYNGEERAKGNILERFSAQQFPDLHSELNLSSLELGDSALYFCASSVGAGGTDTQYFGPGTRLTVL.

This clonotype was counted only a few times. The chain links TRBV20-1 to TRBJ2-3; D might be TRBD2 (6 bases). The V end was cut by 5 bases, the J end by 2 bases, with 17 bases between. The germline CDR1 and CDR2 sequences are DFQATT and SNEGSKA (reference sequence). The CDR3 sequence is 15 residues long. Here the CDR3 DNA reads TGCAGTGCTGGAAAGCCGGGACTCTTCACAGATACGCAGTATTTT. This sequence encodes CSAGKPGLFTDTQYF.

The CDR3 spells CAISPGTGEGTEAFF. CDR3 nucleotides: TGTGCCATCAGTCCCGGGACAGGGGAGGGGACTGAAGCTTTCTTT. V usage is TRBV10-3 and J usage is TRBJ1-1; TRBD1 matches 10 bases. With 5 bases clipped from V and 5 bases from J, the junction kept 8 bases outside the gene matches. Germline CDR1 ENHRY, CDR2 SYGVKD. This CDR3 contains 15 residues.

This clonotype appeared a few times. This sequence joins TRBV30 and TRBJ1-1; a possible D gene is TRBD1 (6 bases). Trimming pared 0 bases from V and 4 bases from J, leaving 9 bases between. The CDR3 length is 13 residues. From germline, CDR1 is GTSNPN and CDR2 SVGIG (reference sequence). As DNA, the CDR3 is TGTGCCTGGAGTGTGGGAGGGGGCACTGAAGCTTTCTTT. Translated, it gives CAWSVGGGTEAFF.

This clonotype was seen ten or more times. J is TRBJ1-1 and V is TRBV24-1; 7 bases agree with TRBD1. With V trimmed by 3 bases and J by 1 base, 7 bases remained unmatched. Germline V gene lookup returns CDR1 KGHDR and CDR2 SFDVKD. The CDR3 has 16 residues. CDR3 nucleotides: TGTGCCACCAGTGATACACGACAGGGACCGAACACTGAAGCTTTCTTT. Amino acids: CATSDTRQGPNTEAFF.

This clonotype was seen more than once but under ten times. The chain is built from TRBV5-1 and TRBJ2-3; tentatively, D is TRBD1 or TRBD2 (5 bases each). The germline CDR1 and CDR2 sequences are SGHRS and YFSETQ. The CDR3 sequence is 14 residues long. The V end was cut by 5 bases, the J end by 7 bases, with 17 bases between. CDR3 in DNA: TGCGCCAGCAGGGGTACGGGGACGTCGAATACGCAGTATTTT. Translated: CASRGTGTSNTQYF.

This clonotype has a single count. The V call is TRBV24-1, the J call TRBJ2-5; D might be TRBD1 (6 bases). From germline, CDR1 is KGHDR and CDR2 SFDVKD. The CDR3 loop spans 14 amino acids. Trimming removed 4 bases at V and 7 bases at J, with 15 bases between. This CDR3 reads CATSDGTSPGTQYF. Here the CDR3 DNA reads TGTGCCACCAGTGACGGGACATCCCCAGGGACCCAGTACTTC.

This clonotype showed up just a few times. The chain uses TRBV29-1 and TRBJ2-3, with 9 nucleotides matching TRBD1. Per germline, CDR1 SQVTM and CDR2 ANQGSEA. The J segment lost 5 bases and the V segment lost 0 bases, leaving 6 bases of the junction unmatched. The CDR3 is 15 residues long. The CDR3 region is CSVEDQDRGIDTQYF. Here the CDR3 DNA reads TGCAGCGTTGAAGATCAGGACAGGGGAATAGATACGCAGTATTTT.

This clonotype was counted only a few times. A much more abundant neighbour one base away suggests this may be a read error. The chain uses TRBV29-1 and TRBJ2-1, with a weak D call TRBD2 (5 bases). This CDR3 region has 14 residues. Germline lookup yields CDR1 SQVTM and CDR2 ANQGSEA. The ends were cut back, 7 bases at V and 6 bases at J, with 19 bases in the middle. CDR3 in DNA: TGCAGCGCGACACCGGGGTCCCTTAGCAATGAGCAGTTCTTC. Protein product: CSATPGSLSNEQFF.

This clonotype was picked up one time. The chain links TRBV5-4 to TRBJ2-7; 7 bases map to TRBD2. The CDR3 has 15 amino acids. The germline V gene has CDR1 SGHNT and CDR2 YYREEE (reference sequence). Unmatched junction bases numbered 11, after V lost 4 bases and J lost 4 bases. CDR3 loop: CASSPDLTSWYEQYF. For the CDR3, the DNA is TGTGCCAGCAGCCCTGATCTGACTAGCTGGTACGAGCAGTACTTC.

The chain links TRBV7-2 to TRBJ1-5; no clear D. The CDR3 loop spans 13 amino acids. Germline V gene lookup returns CDR1 SGHTA and CDR2 FQGNSA. Trimming removed 4 bases at V and 6 bases at J, with 10 bases between. This chain's CDR3 is CASSSTVGQPQHF. The DNA of the CDR3 is TGTGCCAGCAGCTCAACCGTGGGTCAGCCCCAGCATTTT. Supplemented by reference TRBV7-2 and TRBJ1-5, the full variable domain reads GAGVSQSPSNKVTEKGKDVELRCDPISGHTALYWYRQSLGQGLEFLIYFQGNSAPDKSGLPSDRFSAERTGGSVSTLTIQRTQQEDSAVYLCASSSTVGQPQHFGDGTRLSIL.

The genes are TRBV5-8 and TRBJ1-2, with a possible D match to TRBD1 (6 bases). V gave up 6 bases and J gave up 8 bases, with 23 bases separating them. The CDR3 runs 15 residues. Looked up from germline, CDR1 is SGHTS and CDR2 is YDEGEE. The CDR3 spells CASTQSGTKAKGYTF. CDR3 DNA sequence: TGTGCCAGCACCCAATCCGGGACAAAGGCCAAGGGCTACACCTTC.

Only a few counts were recorded for this clonotype. CDR3 coding DNA: TGTGCCAGCGGGGACAGGGGATTTTCGGGCTACACCTTC. Protein: CASGDRGFSGYTF. The chain uses TRBV7-8 and TRBJ1-2, with 10 bases that match TRBD1. Germline CDR1 reads SGHVS; CDR2 reads FQNEAQ. The CDR3 totals 13 residues. V gave up 8 bases and J gave up 8 bases; unmatched junction bases: 8.

This clonotype was counted only a few times. J is TRBJ2-7 and V is TRBV9, with 9 bases fitting TRBD1. This CDR3 comprises 14 residues. The V segment lost 9 bases and the J segment 2 bases; nucleotides outside the gene matches: 9. Per germline, CDR1 SGDLS and CDR2 YYNGEE. CDR3 sequence: CAIRDRESTYEQYF. In DNA form, the CDR3 reads TGTGCCATCAGGGACAGGGAATCCACCTACGAGCAGTACTTC.